A single sample is the source of the 31 T cell receptor beta chains below, sequenced in a study of T cell changes during pregnancy in multiple sclerosis. Clones were sequenced by immunoSEQ multiplex PCR, and TCRdb holds only the in-frame ones, with some missing. This sample has around 58,000 clones, with less than 95% found just once. Here the sequenced sample was CD4+ T cells from peripheral blood mononuclear cells, taken after pregnancy. Receptors were obtained from a female donor in good health, enrolled as a control in a pregnancy study.

The chain carries TRBV19 and TRBJ2-3; D is ambiguous. The CDR3 is made up of 14 amino acids. V dropped 2 bases and J dropped 2 bases, with 8 bases sitting between them. Germline loops: CDR1 LNHDA, CDR2 SQIVND (reference sequence). In DNA form, the CDR3 reads TGTGCCAGTAGTATATTCGGTACCACAGATACGCAGTATTTT. Its protein product is CASSIFGTTDTQYF.

CDR3 sequence reads: CASSPRGGGYGYTF. The CDR3 coding sequence is TGTGCCAGCAGTCCGCGAGGGGGCGGCTATGGCTACACCTTC. The chain links TRBV6-5 to TRBJ1-2, with 7 bases identical to TRBD1. With V trimmed by 5 bases and J by 4 bases, 7 bases remained unmatched. The CDR3 loop spans 14 amino acids. Germline V gene sequence: CDR1 MNHEY, CDR2 SVGAGI.

The chain links TRBV5-3 to TRBJ2-1; possible D gene TRBD1, 5 bases. TRBV5-3 falls under the ORF class, with uncertain function. This CDR3 region has 13 residues. V lost 0 bases and J lost 7, with 8 bases in between. The CDR3 DNA sequence: TGTGCCAGAAGCTTGGTTCGGACAAATGAGCAGTTCTTC. Protein sequence: CARSLVRTNEQFF.

The rearrangement links TRBV13 to TRBJ2-4; 7 positions match TRBD1. The germline CDR1 and CDR2 sequences are PRHDT and FYEKMQ (reference sequence). The CDR3 length is 15 residues. V lost 1 base and J lost 5; bases outside the gene matches: 5. This chain's CDR3 is CASSLAGTVENIQYF. CDR3 in DNA: TGTGCCAGCAGCTTAGCAGGGACAGTGGAAAACATTCAGTACTTC.

The chain recombines TRBV7-2 with TRBJ1-1; 10 bases fit TRBD1. The CDR3 spans 16 residues. CDR1 is SGHTA, CDR2 FQGNSA, per germline. The junction had 4 bases not matched to a gene; V was cut back by 3 bases and J by 0 bases. CDR3 amino acids: CASSLGTGAMNTEAFF. CDR3 DNA: TGTGCCAGCAGCTTGGGGACAGGGGCCATGAACACTGAAGCTTTCTTT.

The V gene is TRBV18, the J gene TRBJ2-5; no clear D. The CDR3 extends over 13 amino acids. Trimming stripped 4 bases from V and 2 bases from J, with 8 bases between. Germline CDR1 reads KGHSH; CDR2 reads LQKENI. CDR3 DNA: TGTGCCAGCTCACGCGATCTTCAAGAGACCCAGTACTTC. As protein: CASSRDLQETQYF. Full variable domain (rest looked up from reference TRBV18 and TRBJ2-5): NAGVMQNPRHLVRRRGQEARLRCSPMKGHSHVYWYRQLPEEGLKFMVYLQKENIIDESGMPKERFSAEFPKEGPSILRIQQVVRGDSAAYFCASSRDLQETQYFGPGTRLLVL.

J is TRBJ1-1 and V is TRBV5-1; 7 nucleotides align to TRBD1. The ends lost 1 base at V and 4 bases at J; junction bases unmatched: 7. Germline lookup yields CDR1 SGHRS and CDR2 YFSETQ. The CDR3 is made up of 15 amino acids. DNA of the CDR3: TGCGCCAGCAGCTTGCGGGGTCAGGGGGGCACTGAAGCTTTCTTT. As protein: CASSLRGQGGTEAFF.

The V and J genes are TRBV12-5 and TRBJ1-2; TRBD1 is a possible D gene (5 bases). The germline V and J ends were trimmed by 3 bases and 4 bases, with 9 bases remaining between them. The V gene's germline CDR1 is LGHNT and CDR2 FRNRAP. The CDR3 length is 13 residues. This CDR3 is CASGFSGIYGYTF. DNA of the CDR3: TGTGCTAGTGGTTTTTCAGGGATCTATGGCTACACCTTC.

CDR3 DNA sequence: TGTGCCAGTCAATCTGTCACGGGCTATGGCTACACCTTC. This codes for CASQSVTGYGYTF. V usage is TRBV6-5 and J usage is TRBJ1-2; no definite D call. Looked up from germline, CDR1 is MNHEY and CDR2 is SVGAGI. The V gene lost 9 bases and the J gene lost 4 bases, with 15 bases spanning the gap. This CDR3 region has 13 residues.

The chain recombines TRBV4-2 with TRBJ2-2; TRBD2 matches 7 bases. Germline assignment: CDR1 LGHNA and CDR2 YNFKEQ. This CDR3 contains 18 residues. V trimming: 0 bases; J trimming: 7 bases; junction bases outside the gene matches: 14. For the CDR3, the DNA is TGTGCCAGCAGCCAAGATGGGAACCTTGCGGGGAGGGGCGGGGAGCTGTTTTTT. Its translation is CASSQDGNLAGRGGELFF.

V gene TRBV30 combines with J gene TRBJ1-4; TRBD1 might be the D (5 bases). The CDR3 is 17 residues long. Germline V gene sequence: CDR1 GTSNPN, CDR2 SVGIG (reference sequence). V lost 2 bases, J lost 0 bases, and 16 bases lay in between. The CDR3 reads CAWSFPQDPATNEKLFF. DNA of the CDR3: TGTGCCTGGAGTTTCCCACAGGACCCGGCAACTAATGAAAAACTGTTTTTT.

The chain recombines TRBV2 with TRBJ2-5; 13 bases match TRBD2. Germline V gene data show CDR1 as SNHLY and CDR2 as FYNNEI. This CDR3 contains 17 residues. With V trimmed by 10 bases and J by 3 bases, 14 bases remained unmatched. CDR3: CATQEFRLAGGKETQYF. Written as DNA, the CDR3 is TGTGCCACCCAAGAGTTCAGACTAGCGGGGGGAAAAGAGACCCAGTACTTC.

The rearrangement joins TRBV6-1 to TRBJ1-2; D gene uncertain. The CDR3 runs 10 residues. The ends were cut back, 6 bases at V and 8 bases at J, with 7 bases in the middle. The germline CDR1 and CDR2 sequences are MNHNS and SASEGT. The CDR3 region has the DNA TGTGCCAGCAGCTTCCGGGGCTACACCTTC. The encoded protein is CASSFRGYTF.

J is TRBJ1-1 and V is TRBV9; maybe TRBD1 (5 bases). This CDR3 contains 15 residues. Germline V gene lookup returns CDR1 SGDLS and CDR2 YYNGEE. V dropped 0 bases and J dropped 1 base, with 10 bases sitting between them. This chain's CDR3 is CASSVVDSGNTEAFF. DNA for the CDR3: TGTGCCAGCAGCGTAGTTGACAGTGGGAACACTGAAGCTTTCTTT.

This clone was seen a single time. V is TRBV29-1 and J is TRBJ2-7; 8 bases are shared with TRBD1. Germline V gene sequence: CDR1 SQVTM, CDR2 ANQGSEA. The CDR3 loop spans 13 amino acids. The J segment lost 2 bases and the V segment lost 5 bases, leaving 5 bases of the junction unmatched. CDR3 residues: CSVTPTGAYEQYF. The CDR3 DNA reads as TGCAGCGTTACACCGACAGGGGCCTACGAGCAGTACTTC.

The chain combines TRBV6-6 with TRBJ2-3; 7 bases agree with TRBD1. The CDR3 loop spans 14 amino acids. V shed 11 bases, J shed 2 bases, and the junction held 10 bases outside the gene matches. Germline V gene sequence: CDR1 MNHNY, CDR2 SVGAGI (reference sequence). The CDR3 bases are TGTGCCTCCAGCTCGGGACAGTCCACAGATACGCAGTATTTT. It codes for CASSSGQSTDTQYF.

The chain joins TRBV12-5 to TRBJ1-5; the D gene is possibly TRBD1 (5 bases). Germline-derived CDR1 and CDR2 are LGHNT and FRNRAP. The CDR3 covers 14 residues. V was clipped by 7 bases and J by 1 base, with 11 bases between them. In DNA, the CDR3 is TGTGCTAGTGTCTTGGGGGGGAGCAATCAGCCCCAGCATTTT. It translates to CASVLGGSNQPQHF.

The chain is built from TRBV7-9 and TRBJ2-7; the match to TRBD1 covers 8 bases. Trimming took 5 bases from V and 11 from J; bases not matched to a gene: 11. This CDR3 region has 13 residues. The germline CDR1 and CDR2 sequences are SEHNR and FQNEAQ (reference sequence). The CDR3 is CASSPTGTGAEYF. The CDR3 DNA sequence: TGTGCCAGCAGCCCAACCGGGACAGGAGCGGAGTACTTC.

A single count supports this clone. Here the CDR3 DNA reads TGTGCCAGCAGCCACATATCCGGGACAGGTTGGAAAAACTATGGCTACACCTTC. Its protein product is CASSHISGTGWKNYGYTF. The rearrangement uses TRBV14 and TRBJ1-2; 8 nucleotides align to TRBD1. J lost 2 bases, V lost 3 bases, and 14 bases had no gene match. The length of the CDR3 is 18 residues. Looked up from germline, CDR1 is SGHDN and CDR2 is FVKESK.

The chain is built from TRBV25-1 and TRBJ2-7; 9 bases agree with TRBD2. In germline, CDR1 is MGHDK, CDR2 SYGVNS. This CDR3 has 14 residues. After removal of 8 bases from V and 7 bases from J, the junction contained 12 bases not matched to a gene. CDR3 loop: CASLQGGGAREQYF. The CDR3, as DNA: TGTGCCAGCCTCCAGGGCGGGGGGGCGAGGGAGCAGTACTTC.

J is TRBJ2-1 and V is TRBV5-1; 9 nucleotides match TRBD2. CDR1 is SGHRS, CDR2 YFSETQ, per germline. The CDR3 is made up of 20 amino acids. V was clipped by 1 base and J by 7 bases; unmatched bases: 21. In DNA form, the CDR3 reads TGCGCCAGCAGCTTGAGTTCCCTTACTAGCGGGTTTGAAAGGAGGAATGAGCAGTTCTTC. It translates to CASSLSSLTSGFERRNEQFF.

The V call is TRBV5-6, the J call TRBJ2-7; tentative D call: TRBD1 (6 bases). The CDR3 extends over 13 amino acids. Per germline, CDR1 SGHDT and CDR2 YYEEEE. V lost 4 bases to trimming and J lost 4 bases, with 12 bases between them. The CDR3, as DNA: TGTGCCAGCAGCGTCGGACAGCGGTACGAGCAGTACTTC. Translating it yields CASSVGQRYEQYF.

This sequence joins TRBV5-6 and TRBJ1-5; 10 bases match TRBD1. V gave up 2 bases and J gave up 6 bases; unmatched junction bases: 5. CDR1 is SGHDT, CDR2 YYEEEE, per germline. The CDR3 covers 15 residues. CDR3 DNA: TGTGCCAGCAGCTTTCGCGGGACAGGGGTTCAGCCCCAGCATTTT. Amino acids: CASSFRGTGVQPQHF.

This chain links TRBV7-3 with TRBJ1-2, with D possibly being TRBD1 (5 bases). In germline, CDR1 is SGHTA, CDR2 FQGTGA. Between the trimmed V and J ends, which lost 4 bases and 7 bases, there was a span of 16 bases. CDR3 length equals 14 residues. The CDR3 DNA is TGTGCCAGCAGCTCGAACCCTGGGGGAGGTGGCTACACCTTC. It is translated as CASSSNPGGGGYTF.

V usage is TRBV10-3 and J usage is TRBJ1-4; no clear D. The CDR3 runs 15 residues. The V end lost 0 bases, the J end lost 5 bases, and 10 bases lay between the germline ends. The germline V gene has CDR1 ENHRY and CDR2 SYGVKD. CDR3 DNA sequence: TGTGCCATCAGTGAGTCGCCACAGCCAAATGAAAAACTGTTTTTT. Protein sequence: CAISESPQPNEKLFF.

The chain carries TRBV27 and TRBJ1-5, with 9 bases that match TRBD1. The germline CDR1 and CDR2 sequences are MNHEY and SMNVEV (reference sequence). The CDR3 contains 17 residues. V trimming: 5 bases; J trimming: 0 bases; junction bases outside the gene matches: 8. CDR3 DNA sequence: TGTGCCAGCAGTCGGACAGGGGAGGGGTATAGCAATCAGCCCCAGCATTTT. Encoded protein: CASSRTGEGYSNQPQHF.

This chain uses TRBV30 with TRBJ1-5; possibly TRBD1 for D (5 bases). The CDR3 covers 13 residues. V lost 5 bases to trimming and J lost 7 bases, with 15 bases between them. Germline CDR1 GTSNPN, CDR2 SVGIG (reference sequence). CDR3 DNA sequence: TGTGCCTGGGCCGGGGCGCGGGACCAGCCCCAGCATTTT. Its translation: CAWAGARDQPQHF.

The V and J genes are TRBV5-3 and TRBJ2-2; D remains ambiguous. TRBV5-3 carries the ORF label, with uncertain function. V was clipped by 0 bases and J by 1 base, with 10 bases between them. The CDR3 has 16 residues. DNA of the CDR3: TGTGCCAGAAGCTTGGTATTTGGGCAGAACACCGGGGAGCTGTTTTTT. This translates into CARSLVFGQNTGELFF.

This rearrangement joins TRBV19 to TRBJ1-6; the D gene is possibly TRBD1 (6 bases). V lost 3 bases and J 0 bases, leaving 9 bases between the germline ends. CDR1 and CDR2 from the germline V gene are LNHDA and SQIVND (reference sequence). This CDR3 comprises 16 residues. CDR3 sequence: CASSMGHSSYNSPLHF. The CDR3 DNA is TGTGCCAGTAGTATGGGACATAGCTCCTATAATTCACCCCTCCACTTT. Full variable domain (remainder filled in from reference TRBV19 and TRBJ1-6): DGGITQSPKYLFRKEGQNVTLSCEQNLNHDAMYWYRQDPGQGLRLIYYSQIVNDFQKGDIAEGYSVSREKKESFPLTVTSAQKNPTAFYLCASSMGHSSYNSPLHFGNGTRLTVT.

V gene TRBV19 combines with J gene TRBJ1-2; 7 bases fit TRBD1. This CDR3 has 15 amino acids. The ends lost 1 base at V and 6 bases at J; junction bases unmatched: 8. Germline lookup yields CDR1 LNHDA and CDR2 SQIVND (reference sequence). CDR3 loop: CASSIGGTVPDGYTF. The CDR3 coding sequence is TGTGCCAGTAGTATAGGCGGGACAGTACCTGATGGCTACACCTTC.

This clone was recorded once. This chain joins TRBV4-3 and TRBJ2-2, with 12 bases aligning to TRBD2. CDR3 length: 19 amino acids. CDR1 is LGHNA and CDR2 is YSLEER in the germline V gene. J was trimmed by 4 bases and V by 2 bases; bases with no gene match: 11. CDR3 bases: TGCGCCAGCAGCCAACAATCTAGCGGGGGGGCATTTGCCACCGGGGAGCTGTTTTTT. This encodes CASSQQSSGGAFATGELFF.